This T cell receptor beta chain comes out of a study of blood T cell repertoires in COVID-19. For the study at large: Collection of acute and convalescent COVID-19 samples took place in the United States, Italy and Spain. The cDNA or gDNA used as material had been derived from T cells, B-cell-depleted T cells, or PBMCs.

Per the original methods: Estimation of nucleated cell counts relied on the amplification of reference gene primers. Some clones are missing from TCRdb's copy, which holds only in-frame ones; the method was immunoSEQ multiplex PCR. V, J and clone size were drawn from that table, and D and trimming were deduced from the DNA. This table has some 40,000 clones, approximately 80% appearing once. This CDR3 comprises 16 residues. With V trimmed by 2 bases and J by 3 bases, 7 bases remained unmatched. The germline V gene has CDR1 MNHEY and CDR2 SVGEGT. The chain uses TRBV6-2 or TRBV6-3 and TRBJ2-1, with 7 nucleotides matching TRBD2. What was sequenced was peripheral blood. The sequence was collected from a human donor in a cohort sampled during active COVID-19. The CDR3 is CASSYRSGTLYNEQFF. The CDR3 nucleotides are TGTGCCAGCAGTTACCGAAGCGGGACCCTCTACAATGAGCAGTTCTTC.